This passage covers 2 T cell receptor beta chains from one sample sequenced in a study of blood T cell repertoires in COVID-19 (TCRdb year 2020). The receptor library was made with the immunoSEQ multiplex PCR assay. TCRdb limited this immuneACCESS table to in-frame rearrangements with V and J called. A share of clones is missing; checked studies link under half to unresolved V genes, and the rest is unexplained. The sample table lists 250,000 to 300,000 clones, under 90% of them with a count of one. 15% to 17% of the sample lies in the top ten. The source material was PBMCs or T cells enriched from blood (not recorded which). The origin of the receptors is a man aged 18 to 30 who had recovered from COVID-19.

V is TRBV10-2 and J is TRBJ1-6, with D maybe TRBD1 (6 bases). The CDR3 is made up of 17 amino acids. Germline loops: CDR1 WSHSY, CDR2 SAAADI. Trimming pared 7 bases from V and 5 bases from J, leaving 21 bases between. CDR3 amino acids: CASIGPRQQGDNSPLHF. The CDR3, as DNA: TGCGCCAGCATCGGTCCCCGTCAACAGGGAGATAATTCACCCCTCCACTTT.

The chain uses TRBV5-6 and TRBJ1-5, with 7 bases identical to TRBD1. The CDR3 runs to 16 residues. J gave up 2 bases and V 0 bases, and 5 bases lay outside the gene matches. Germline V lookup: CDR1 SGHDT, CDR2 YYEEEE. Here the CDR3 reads CASSLGTGWGNQPQHF. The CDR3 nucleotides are TGTGCCAGCAGCTTGGGGACAGGCTGGGGCAATCAGCCCCAGCATTTT.